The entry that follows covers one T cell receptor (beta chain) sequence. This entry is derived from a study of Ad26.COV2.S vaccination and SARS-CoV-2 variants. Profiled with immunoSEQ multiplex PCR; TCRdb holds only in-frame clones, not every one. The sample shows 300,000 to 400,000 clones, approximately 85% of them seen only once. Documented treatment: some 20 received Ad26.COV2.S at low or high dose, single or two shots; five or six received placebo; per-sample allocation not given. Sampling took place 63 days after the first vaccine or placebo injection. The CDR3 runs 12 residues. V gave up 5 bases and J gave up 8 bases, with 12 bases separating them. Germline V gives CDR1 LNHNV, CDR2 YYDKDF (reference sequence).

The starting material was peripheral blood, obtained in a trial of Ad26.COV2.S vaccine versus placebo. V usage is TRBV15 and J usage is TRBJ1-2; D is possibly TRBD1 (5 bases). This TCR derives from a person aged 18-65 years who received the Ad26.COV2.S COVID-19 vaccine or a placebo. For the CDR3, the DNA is TGTGCCACCAGCGGAGGGGTCCGCGGCTACACCTTC. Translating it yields CATSGGVRGYTF.